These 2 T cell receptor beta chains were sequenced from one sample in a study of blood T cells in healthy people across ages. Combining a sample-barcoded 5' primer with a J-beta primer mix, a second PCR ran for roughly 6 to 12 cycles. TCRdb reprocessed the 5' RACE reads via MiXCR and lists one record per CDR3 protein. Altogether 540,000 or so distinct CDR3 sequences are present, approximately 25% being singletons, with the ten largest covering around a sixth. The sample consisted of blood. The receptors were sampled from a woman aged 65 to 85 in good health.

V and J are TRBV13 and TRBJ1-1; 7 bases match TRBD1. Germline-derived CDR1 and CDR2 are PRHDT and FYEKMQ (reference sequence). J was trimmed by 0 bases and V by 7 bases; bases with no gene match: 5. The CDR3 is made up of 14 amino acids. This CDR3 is CASNLGQLNTEAFF. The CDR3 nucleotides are TGTGCCAGCAACCTGGGACAGCTGAACACTGAAGCTTTCTTT.

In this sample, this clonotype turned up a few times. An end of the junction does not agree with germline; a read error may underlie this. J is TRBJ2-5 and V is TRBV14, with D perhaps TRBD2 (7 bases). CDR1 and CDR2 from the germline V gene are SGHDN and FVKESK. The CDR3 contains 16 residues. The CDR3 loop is CASSQLRGGDQVTQYF. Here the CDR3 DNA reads TGTGCCAGCAGCCAACTCCGCGGGGGCGACCAAGTGACCCAGTACTTC.